This T cell receptor (beta chain) was recovered during a study of CD8 T cells in Susac syndrome (dated by TCRdb to between 2019 and 2020). Study-level background: The study used repertoire sequencing to test whether antigen drove CD8+ T cell activation and differentiation in Susac syndrome.

Summary of the overall study and its limitations: The study acknowledged that relatively few individuals were included in the TCR sequencing and HLA analysis.

The CDR3 contains 12 residues, cysteine and phenylalanine counted. Only CDR3 DNA is held: 36 bases, read in frame from base 1. CDR1 and CDR2 were assigned from the germline V gene (reference sequence) as LGHDT and YNNKEL. V and J lose 2 bases and 6 bases, and a span of 8 bases separates them. In the case of this clonotype: The target of this receptor is not known. There are no base qualities to consult, and no much larger clone falls within one base.

High-throughput TCR beta sequencing profiled peripheral blood CD8+ and CD4+ T cells from healthy donors, Susac syndrome patients and multiple sclerosis patients. The multiple sclerosis controls were treatment-naive patients who had stable or active relapsing-remitting disease and met the revised McDonald criteria. Bulk CD8+ and CD4+ T cells were purified by magnetic negative isolation, while CD8+ TEMRA cells were enriched using FACS. Blood was drawn into EDTA tubes, processed within 24 hours, and PBMCs were isolated by density gradient centrifugation. PBMCs intended for TCR sequencing were frozen in liquid nitrogen and were later thawed in a 37 degrees C water bath. The sorted or isolated CD4+, CD8+ and CD8+ TEMRA cells reached a purity of at least 90%. RNA was extracted using the RNeasy kit, and about 0.5 to 1 microgram was reverse transcribed with random hexamers. The immunoSEQ multiplex PCR assay, covering 54 Vbeta and 13 Jbeta segments, was used to amplify TCR beta CDR3 regions. PCR amplification bias was corrected using a synthetic template baseline for primer optimization and computational correction. The study's processing was this. Reads were annotated to V, D and J genes per IMGT and analyzed with immunoSEQ Analyzer, keeping only productive sequences. Clonality was calculated as one minus the Shannon entropy normalized by log2 of the number of productive unique sequences. For each patient and control, public and private clones were evaluated within the 100 most prevalent clones. Susac-specific clones were defined as absent from healthy and MS cohorts, around 980 published viral clones and other ImmuneACCESS disease sequences. TCRdb redid the processing of the public reads, applying fastp at Q25 and MiXCR, and retained in-frame beta chains. For every CDR3 protein sequence, its rows merge into one entry that carries the most common genes and DNA. V and J calls and clone size were set by TCRdb, not the authors. The sample table contains around 71,000 distinct CDR3 sequences; only one count was recorded for just over 95% of them. In total, the top ten clones hold roughly 0.11% of the sample.

The sequence links TRBV3-1 to TRBJ2-7, with the D gene not confidently named. This sequence was found in a human donor with multiple sclerosis. The sequencing input was CD4+ T cells from PBMCs. DNA sequence: TGTGCCAGCAGCCAAAGGCAGTTCGAGCAGTACTTC. It specifies CASSQRQFEQYF.